The source of this TCR beta chain is a study of shared clonotypes between healthy human individuals. When replicate PCRs were run on sorted subsets, they used about 200 ng DNA, about 31,000 T cell genomes. TCRdb keeps only in-frame clones here, not all; method: immunoSEQ multiplex PCR. The repertoire holds over a million clones, with 95% to 99% as singletons. This CDR3 is 15 amino acids long. V was shortened by 1 base and J by 1 base, with 10 bases between the two germline ends. From germline, CDR1 is KGHSH and CDR2 LQKENI. The chain is built from TRBV18 and TRBJ1-1, with no clear D. The receptor was isolated from a man aged 25 to 40 in good health. Sequencing input: naive CD4+ T cells sorted from blood. The subset: CD45RA+ positively selected. CDR3 DNA: TGTGCCAGCTCACCACAGGGAATCGGGAACACTGAAGCTTTCTTT. It codes for CASSPQGIGNTEAFF.